These 10 T cell receptor beta chains share one sample of origin, sequenced in a study of CD8 T cells in Susac syndrome. RNA amounts of 0.5 to 1 ug underwent reverse transcription with random hexamers. Each CDR3 protein gets one entry after TCRdb re-called the immunoSEQ multiplex PCR reads with MiXCR. The sample contains more than 90,000 distinct CDR3 sequences, around 92% of which appear only once. The source material was CD4+ T cells from PBMCs. The receptor set was obtained from a human donor with multiple sclerosis.

This rearrangement joins TRBV20-1 to TRBJ1-2; possibly TRBD1 for D (5 bases). Trimming left V 3 bases short and J 5 bases short, with 10 bases between. This CDR3 has 12 amino acids. Germline lookup yields CDR1 DFQATT and CDR2 SNEGSKA (reference sequence). This chain's CDR3 is CSASQGEYGYTF. The CDR3 nucleotides read TGCAGTGCTAGTCAGGGAGAATATGGCTACACCTTC.

The rearrangement joins TRBV3-1 to TRBJ2-7, with 10 positions matching TRBD2. Looked up from germline, CDR1 is LGHDT and CDR2 is YNNKEL (reference sequence). CDR3 length: 15 residues. J gave up 2 bases and V 4 bases, and 5 bases lay outside the gene matches. The CDR3: CASSRGTSATYEQYF. The CDR3 region has the DNA TGTGCCAGCAGCCGCGGGACTAGCGCCACCTACGAGCAGTACTTC.

This chain links TRBV27 with TRBJ2-5; D not certain. Germline V gene lookup returns CDR1 MNHEY and CDR2 SMNVEV (reference sequence). Trimming left V 5 bases short and J 0 bases short, with 10 bases between. The length of the CDR3 is 14 residues. The CDR3: CASSQNRYQETQYF. The CDR3 region has the DNA TGTGCCAGCAGTCAGAACCGGTACCAAGAGACCCAGTACTTC.

The rearrangement links TRBV28 to TRBJ2-7; 10 nucleotides line up with TRBD1. Germline CDR1 and CDR2: MDHEN and SYDVKM. The length of the CDR3 is 15 residues. The V gene end was trimmed by 6 bases and the J gene end by 3 bases; junction bases not matched to a gene: 8. CDR3 protein: CASSAPGQGIYEQYF. The CDR3 nucleotides read TGTGCCAGCAGCGCCCCGGGACAGGGGATCTACGAGCAGTACTTC.

The gene calls are TRBV7-9 and TRBJ2-2; 8 bases align to TRBD1. The CDR3 spans 15 residues. Germline CDR1 reads SEHNR; CDR2 reads FQNEAQ (reference sequence). J gave up 4 bases and V 7 bases, and 8 bases lay outside the gene matches. The CDR3, as DNA: TGTGCCAGCACCCTAGGACAGGGAGGCACCGGGGAGCTGTTTTTT. It yields the protein CASTLGQGGTGELFF.

V gene TRBV5-1 combines with J gene TRBJ2-5, with 7 positions matching TRBD2. The CDR3 spans 15 residues. V dropped 3 bases and J dropped 5; count of bases not matched to a gene: 10. Germline CDR1 reads SGHRS; CDR2 reads YFSETQ. Here the CDR3 reads CASSSGLDSRETQYF. In DNA form, the CDR3 reads TGCGCCAGCAGCTCCGGACTAGATAGTCGGGAGACCCAGTACTTC.

The chain carries TRBV12-5 and TRBJ1-3; TRBD1 is a possible D gene (6 bases). Between the trimmed V and J ends, which lost 1 base and 5 bases, there was a span of 9 bases. The CDR3 is 14 residues long. The germline CDR1 and CDR2 sequences are LGHNT and FRNRAP. The CDR3 DNA follows: TGTGCTAGTGGTTTGGGGGACACAAGAAACACCATATATTTT. It codes for CASGLGDTRNTIYF.

The rearrangement links TRBV27 to TRBJ2-7; 7 bases map to TRBD2. This CDR3 region has 16 residues. Germline CDR1 is MNHEY and CDR2 is SMNVEV (reference sequence). Trimming at V came to 6 bases and at J to 5 bases, leaving 16 bases not matched to a gene. The CDR3 nucleotides read TGTGCCAGCAGCGAAGTGGGGGGGACGGGTTCAGACGAGCAGTACTTC. This encodes CASSEVGGTGSDEQYF.

The chain has TRBV14 and TRBJ2-5; D ambiguous. Looked up from germline, CDR1 is SGHDN and CDR2 is FVKESK. The CDR3 has 12 residues. V shed 3 bases and J shed 4 bases, with 6 bases lying between them. The CDR3 sequence: CASSQIAETQYF. In DNA, the CDR3 is TGTGCCAGCAGCCAGATCGCAGAGACCCAGTACTTC.

This chain connects TRBV3-1 to TRBJ1-1; TRBD1 matches at 8 bases. Germline lookup yields CDR1 LGHDT and CDR2 YNNKEL (reference sequence). The CDR3 is 15 amino acids. Trimming cost V 0 bases and J 6 bases; bases outside gene matches: 6. CDR3 loop: CASSQDWGTGAEAFF. The CDR3 coding sequence is TGTGCCAGCAGCCAAGATTGGGGGACAGGCGCTGAAGCTTTCTTT.